This is a list of T cell receptor beta chains from one sample in a study of Graves' ophthalmopathy and Graves' hyperthyroidism. A single record per CDR3 protein comes from TCRdb applying MiXCR to the multiplex PCR reads. The data show under 250,000 distinct CDR3 sequences, with roughly 21% seen just once and around two fifths held by the top ten. The sequenced sample was peripheral blood. Receptors originate from a woman between 45 and 60 years old with Graves' ophthalmopathy. Both conserved end residues are part of each CDR3. Each record gives: D gene, CDR3 length, J gene, V gene, CDR3 protein. The D gene is left open where the match is weak.

.,15,TRBJ2-5,TRBV28,CASSKGGGLQETQYF
.,14,TRBJ2-7,TRBV5-1,CASSLERPAYEQYF
TRBD1,15,TRBJ1-5,TRBV28,CASNTGTGGNQPQHF
TRBD2,15,TRBJ2-7,TRBV7-8,CASSLGLAVSYEQYF
TRBD2,15,TRBJ2-2,TRBV2,CVSKSSGRVTGELFF
TRBD1,13,TRBJ1-4,TRBV6-4,CASSDRGHEKLFF
TRBD1,17,TRBJ2-5,TRBV29-1,CSVGAQGARLAQETQYF
TRBD1,16,TRBJ1-2,TRBV5-1,CASSVRTGGVYYGYTF
.,16,TRBJ1-5,TRBV7-8,CASSPYSVYSNQPQHF
TRBD1,15,TRBJ1-2,TRBV6-1,CASRATGTGVYGYTF
.,14,TRBJ2-7,TRBV4-2,CASSEGPGTYEQYF
.,14,TRBJ2-5,TRBV7-8,CASSAEAREETQYF
.,15,TRBJ1-1,TRBV18,CASSPPSGMNTEAFF
.,13,TRBJ2-5,TRBV20-1,CSAVVARGETQYF
.,12,TRBJ1-5,TRBV12-3/TRBV12-4,CASSFSNQPQHF
TRBD1,13,TRBJ1-1,TRBV2,CASGRDRGTEAFF
.,13,TRBJ2-5,TRBV12-5,CASGPRGSETQYF
.,15,TRBJ2-6,TRBV19,CASSPRTPGANVLTF
.,13,TRBJ1-1,TRBV5-1,CASSLKAAREAFF
TRBD1,15,TRBJ1-1,TRBV18,CASSPPGQQNTEAFF
.,11,TRBJ2-7,TRBV28,CVGQQYYEQYF
.,13,TRBJ1-1,TRBV9,CASSDGPGTEAFF
TRBD2,15,TRBJ2-5,TRBV10-1,CASMYRLADQETQYF
.,16,TRBJ2-7,TRBV3-1,CASSQYAGQPTYEQYF
.,15,TRBJ2-2,TRBV3-1,CASSHPHSRTGELFF
TRBD1,15,TRBJ1-6,TRBV11-2,CASSYTGQSNSPLHF
TRBD2,17,TRBJ2-5,TRBV7-8,CASSLAGLAGGRETQYF
.,14,TRBJ1-6,TRBV10-1,CASSERVSDSPLHF
.,14,TRBJ2-5,TRBV5-1,CASALGELGETQYF
TRBD2,13,TRBJ2-5,TRBV29-1,CSSGGAAQETQYF
.,14,TRBJ2-7,TRBV10-3,CAIGDRVAPYEQYF
.,10,TRBJ1-2,TRBV10-3,CAISDGGYTF
.,14,TRBJ1-5,TRBV24-1,CATSDPGLNQPQHF
TRBD1,17,TRBJ2-6,TRBV11-2,CASSPGQGRSGANVLTF
.,13,TRBJ1-2,TRBV12-3/TRBV12-4,CASSFTGRHGYTF
TRBD1,16,TRBJ1-3,TRBV9,CASSARGSYSGNTIYF
TRBD1,14,TRBJ2-4,TRBV27,CASRRDSVVNLQYF
.,14,TRBJ2-3,TRBV24-1,CATSGTPLTDTQYF
.,16,TRBJ2-4,TRBV25-1,CASSECRNLAKNIQYF
.,17,TRBJ2-7,TRBV20-1,CSARERQGTARLPEQYF
.,14,TRBJ2-4,TRBV27,CASINPDYLYIQYF
TRBD1,12,TRBJ2-7,TRBV12-3/TRBV12-4,CASRQGVGEQYF
.,14,TRBJ1-2,TRBV5-1,CASSLATAHYGYTF
.,15,TRBJ1-1,TRBV10-3,CAIRTTGRANTEAFF